This T cell receptor beta chain came from a study of OX40 agonist ivuxolimab in advanced cancers. Turning to the study itself: Cohort: more than 75% men, mean age around 60, aged about 20 to 90.

The data were produced by immunoSEQ multiplex PCR, yet TCRdb's version contains in-frame clones alone and is incomplete. The top ten hold less than 20% of the sample, which has 35,000 to 45,000 clones, about 80% seen once. Trimming removed 4 bases from V and 8 bases from J; junction bases left unmatched: 11. CDR3 length: 14 residues. The germline CDR1 and CDR2 sequences are SGHRS and YFSETQ. This TCR was sampled from an adult with an advanced solid tumor such as melanoma, head and neck, liver or kidney cancer. The sequencing here drew on CD4+ or CD8+ T cells sorted from blood, taken in a trial of the OX40 agonist ivuxolimab. This chain links TRBV5-1 with TRBJ1-2; 7 bases line up with TRBD1. The CDR3 sequence: CASSVTGWGEGYTF. The CDR3 DNA reads as TGCGCCAGCAGCGTGACAGGGTGGGGTGAGGGCTACACCTTC.